This TCR beta chain emerged from a study of T cells after yellow fever vaccination. The study made its TCR cDNA through 5'RACE template switching. That step introduced a universal primer site along with UMIs. TCRdb itself ran the 5' RACE reads through MiXCR, one entry per CDR3 protein. The profile covers 90,000 to 130,000 distinct CDR3 sequences, with around 8% appearing a single time and less than 30% taken by the ten largest. This clonotype was seen many times. The CDR3 consists of 15 residues. V lost 6 bases to trimming and J lost 4 bases; unmatched junction nucleotides: 6. Germline CDR1 and CDR2: SEHNR and FQNEAQ (reference sequence).

The origin of this receptor is a man aged 25 to 45 who received the YFV17D yellow fever vaccine. J is TRBJ2-1 and V is TRBV7-9; 10 nucleotides line up with TRBD2. Sequenced here: CD8+ T cells sorted from PBMCs, sampled 45 days after the yellow fever booster vaccination. The CDR3 coding sequence is TGTGCCAGCAGTTCGCTAGCGGGGGTATACAATGAGCAGTTCTTC. The encoded protein is CASSSLAGVYNEQFF.